A selection of T cell receptor beta chains follows, all from one sample in a study of cytomegalovirus exposure and HLA in healthy donors. TCRdb's table, derived via immunoSEQ multiplex PCR, lists solely in-frame clones and lacks some. The table shows about 180,000 clones, with roughly 80% occurring only once. The sequenced sample consisted of PBMCs. The receptors originated from a female donor in good health and CMV-seronegative. CDR3s include the opening cysteine and the closing phenylalanine or tryptophan. D genes are given only for firm matches. The listing skips clone size in some rows; elsewhere it reads once, few, many or a size class.

d_gene | j_gene | abundance | v_gene | CDR3nt | CDR3aa
NA | TRBJ2-3 | NA | TRBV7-2 | TGTGCCAGCAGCCCGGCGGAGGATACGCAGTATTTT | CASSPAEDTQYF
NA | TRBJ1-1 | once | TRBV7-8 | TGTGCCAGCAGCCGAGGGAACACTGAAGCTTTCTTT | CASSRGNTEAFF
TRBD1 | TRBJ2-3 | once | TRBV4-2 | TGTGCCAGCAGCCAAACACAGGGGGCGATAGATACGCAGTATTTT | CASSQTQGAIDTQYF
NA | TRBJ1-1 | NA | TRBV28 | TGTGCCAGCAGTTTAGGAACCCAGGGGACTGAAGCTTTCTTT | CASSLGTQGTEAFF
TRBD2 | TRBJ2-5 | NA | TRBV29-1 | TGCAGCGTTGCTCTACTAGCGGGCAAGACCCAGTACTTC | CSVALLAGKTQYF
TRBD1 | TRBJ1-6 | NA | TRBV5-4 | TGTGCCAGCAGAACGATGGGGACAGGGAATTCACCCCTCCACTTT | CASRTMGTGNSPLHF
TRBD1 | TRBJ2-7 | NA | TRBV28 | TGTGCCAGCAGTCCATACCGACAGGGGGCTCTAGACGAGCAGTACTTC | CASSPYRQGALDEQYF
TRBD1 | TRBJ1-2 | NA | TRBV5-8 | TGTGCCAGCAGCTTGAGACGGACAGGCGCCCCTCGGGGCTACACCTTC | CASSLRRTGAPRGYTF
TRBD1 | TRBJ2-3 | NA | TRBV7-2 | TGTGCCAGCAGCTGGAACAGGGGGGATACGCAGTATTTT | CASSWNRGDTQYF
NA | TRBJ2-1 | NA | TRBV4-2 | TGTGCCAGCAGCTATCTGGACACGAGCTCCTACAATGAGCAGTTCTTC | CASSYLDTSSYNEQFF
TRBD2 | TRBJ2-4 | NA | TRBV6-1 | TGTGCCAGCAGTACCGGACTAGCGGGAGGGGGCATTCAGTACTTC | CASSTGLAGGGIQYF
TRBD1 | TRBJ1-1 | NA | TRBV5-1 | TGCGCCAGCAGCGGGGGACAGGGGAACACTGAAGCTTTCTTT | CASSGGQGNTEAFF
TRBD1 | TRBJ2-1 | NA | TRBV7-9 | TGTGCCAGCAGCCTGGGACAGGCCGGTGAGCAGTTCTTC | CASSLGQAGEQFF
TRBD1 | TRBJ2-1 | NA | TRBV7-9 | TGTGCCAGCAGCTACCGGGCTAACAGGGGATACAATGAGCAGTTCTTC | CASSYRANRGYNEQFF
TRBD2 | TRBJ2-1 | NA | TRBV6-1 | TGTGCCAGCAGGGTAAAGCGGGAGAGGGGCAATGAGCAGTTCTTC | CASRVKRERGNEQFF
TRBD2 | TRBJ2-3 | NA | TRBV4-2 | TGTGCCAGCAGCCAACGGGGACTAGTGAACGCAGATACGCAGTATTTT | CASSQRGLVNADTQYF
NA | TRBJ1-1 | NA | TRBV4-3 | TGCGCCAGCAGCCAAGATCGAAGCAGGGGCACTGAAGCTTTCTTT | CASSQDRSRGTEAFF
NA | TRBJ1-4 | NA | TRBV11-2 | TGTGCCAGCAGCCAAGCTTCCGGGAAGGAAAAACTGTTTTTT | CASSQASGKEKLFF
TRBD1 | TRBJ1-1 | NA | TRBV6-6 | TGTGCCAGCAGCTACGCCACAGGGGCTCTGAACACTGAAGCTTTCTTT | CASSYATGALNTEAFF
NA | TRBJ2-7 | NA | TRBV7-2 | TGTGCCAGCAGCTTAGCACCGGGTCTCCAATACGAGCAGTACTTC | CASSLAPGLQYEQYF
NA | TRBJ2-1 | once | TRBV7-9 | TGTGCCAGCAGCTTAGGCGGGTGGTTGTACAATGAGCAGTTCTTC | CASSLGGWLYNEQFF
NA | TRBJ2-1 | few | TRBV11-3 | TGTGCCAGCAGCTCAGGGACTCACTTCTCCTACAATGAGCAGTTCTTC | CASSSGTHFSYNEQFF
TRBD2 | TRBJ2-7 | NA | TRBV4-1 | TGCGCCAGCAGCCCCCGGGGGGGGGCGGTCTACGAGCAGTACTTC | CASSPRGGAVYEQYF
NA | TRBJ2-1 | many | TRBV7-2 | TGTGCCAGCAGCTTACGGGACACCGGCTACAATGAGCAGTTCTTC | CASSLRDTGYNEQFF
NA | TRBJ2-3 | NA | TRBV6-1 | TGTGCCAGCAGTGCTCCGGGACTCAGCACAGATACGCAGTATTTT | CASSAPGLSTDTQYF
TRBD2 | TRBJ2-1 | NA | TRBV7-6 | TGTGCCAGCAGCTCTCCCCGACTAGCGGGAGCTTACAATGAGCAGTTCTTC | CASSSPRLAGAYNEQFF
NA | TRBJ1-1 | NA | TRBV6-6 | TGTGCCAGCGTGCTGAGGAACACTGAAGCTTTCTTT | CASVLRNTEAFF
TRBD1 | TRBJ1-2 | NA | TRBV20-1 | TGCAGTACAAGACAGGGTTATGGCTACACCTTC | CSTRQGYGYTF
TRBD2 | TRBJ2-5 | NA | TRBV4-1 | TGCGCCACCTCGGGGCTAGCGGTGGAGACCCAGTACTTC | CATSGLAVETQYF
NA | TRBJ2-1 | few | TRBV4-2 | TGTGCCAGCAGCCTCGAGGGTTCCAGCTCCTACAATGAGCAGTTCTTC | CASSLEGSSSYNEQFF
NA | TRBJ2-7 | NA | TRBV4-2 | TGTGCCAGCAGCCTGGGCGAAGCCTACGAGCAGTACTTC | CASSLGEAYEQYF
TRBD1 | TRBJ1-2 | NA | TRBV27 | TGTGCCAGCGCCGGGACAGCTAACTATGGCTACACCTTC | CASAGTANYGYTF
TRBD1 | TRBJ1-1 | NA | TRBV2 | TGTGCCAGCAGTAACGACAGGGAATCCATGAACACTGAAGCTTTCTTT | CASSNDRESMNTEAFF
NA | TRBJ1-2 | few | TRBV4-3 | TGCGCCAGCAGCCAATCCGGGGGAGACTATGGCTACACCTTC | CASSQSGGDYGYTF
TRBD1 | TRBJ1-1 | NA | TRBV5-1 | TGCGCCAGCAGCTTTGGGACAGCGAACACTGAAGCTTTCTTT | CASSFGTANTEAFF
NA | TRBJ2-7 | NA | TRBV6-6 | TGTGCCAGCAGTTACTCGATACAGGGCGGCGAGCAGTACTTC | CASSYSIQGGEQYF
NA | TRBJ1-1 | NA | TRBV6-6 | TGTGCCAGCACCCAAGGGGGGGGCAGGGCGAACACTGAAGCTTTCTTT | CASTQGGGRANTEAFF
NA | TRBJ2-3 | NA | TRBV10-3 | TGTGCCATCGGGTGGGAGAGGTTGACAGATACGCAGTATTTT | CAIGWERLTDTQYF
NA | TRBJ1-6 | NA | TRBV19 | TGTGCCTCCTGTTCCTATAATTCACCCCTCCACTTT | CASCSYNSPLHF
TRBD1 | TRBJ1-5 | NA | TRBV28 | TGTGCCAGCGGGACAGGGGGCGCGAGCAATCAGCCCCAGCATTTT | CASGTGGASNQPQHF
NA | TRBJ2-2 | few | TRBV4-3 | TGCGCCAGCAGCCAAGATCCGACGGGGGCGAACACCGGGGAGCTGTTTTTT | CASSQDPTGANTGELFF
TRBD2 | TRBJ2-7 | NA | TRBV6-6 | TGTGCCAGCAAAGGTGGGACTAGCGGGACCCCCTACGAGCAGTACTTC | CASKGGTSGTPYEQYF
NA | TRBJ2-4 | NA | TRBV5-4 | TGTGCCAGCAGCTTGGACCAGGGGCCGAACATTCAGTACTTC | CASSLDQGPNIQYF
TRBD2 | TRBJ2-1 | NA | TRBV7-9 | TGTGCCAGCAGCTTAGCCGTGGGGGTAGCGGGAACCTACAATGAGCAGTTCTTC | CASSLAVGVAGTYNEQFF
TRBD1 | TRBJ1-4 | NA | TRBV28 | TGTGCCAGCAGTAGAGGGACAGGGGAAGTGGGAAAACTGTTTTTT | CASSRGTGEVGKLFF
TRBD1 | TRBJ1-2 | NA | TRBV6-1 | TGTGCCAGCAGTCCGGGACAGGGGGTCTATGGCTACACCTTC | CASSPGQGVYGYTF
NA | TRBJ2-6 | NA | TRBV5-1 | TGCGCCAGCAGCTTGGTCAGCTCTGGGGCCAACGTCCTGACTTTC | CASSLVSSGANVLTF
TRBD1 | TRBJ2-7 | NA | TRBV7-9 | TGTGCCAGCAGCTTCGGGACAGGGGTCCACAGGGAGCAGTACTTC | CASSFGTGVHREQYF
NA | TRBJ2-1 | NA | TRBV11-2 | TGTGCCAGCAGCTTACGCGGGGTCTCCCACAATGAGCAGTTCTTC | CASSLRGVSHNEQFF
TRBD1 | TRBJ1-3 | NA | TRBV27 | TGTGCCAGCACCTCGTTGACCACACAGGGGGCAGGGGGAAACACCATATATTTT | CASTSLTTQGAGGNTIYF
NA | TRBJ2-7 | NA | TRBV19 | TGTGCCAGTAGTACGTCAGGGATGGTCCCCTACGAGCAGTACTTC | CASSTSGMVPYEQYF
TRBD2 | TRBJ2-5 | NA | TRBV7-3 | TGTGCCAGCAGCCGAGGGACTAGCGGGGGGAAACAAGAGACCCAGTACTTC | CASSRGTSGGKQETQYF
TRBD1 | TRBJ2-7 | NA | TRBV5-8 | TGTGCCAGCAGCTCACTTGTGGGGACAGACCACGAGCAGTACTTC | CASSSLVGTDHEQYF
TRBD1 | TRBJ1-4 | NA | TRBV7-9 | TGTGCCAGCAGCTCCTTGGGACAGGGGGCACGGGAAAAACTGTTTTTT | CASSSLGQGAREKLFF